This T cell receptor beta chain was identified in a study of shared clonotypes between healthy human individuals. A note on this clone: Its antigen is not identified. This sequence may be a read error, since a much larger clone differs from it by one base. The sample carries other DNA sequences with the same CDR3.

V dropped 5 bases and J dropped 0 bases, with 14 bases sitting between them. The CDR3 covers 15 residues. In germline, CDR1 is MDHEN, CDR2 SYDVKM. General observations from the study: Since donors were few, the genetic and exposure-history diversity represented was limited.

Assay: immunoSEQ multiplex PCR; the TCRdb copy retains only in-frame clones and omits some. The sample shows roughly 500,000 clones, roughly three quarters of them seen only once. Source material: PBMCs. This TCR derives from a woman aged 40 to 50 in good health. Some clones in this sample may be carry-over from other donors' samples. The chain has TRBV28 and TRBJ2-7; D may be TRBD1 (5 bases). CDR3 loop: CASSPWGSASYEQYF. DNA of the CDR3: TGTGCCAGCAGTCCCTGGGGCAGTGCCTCCTACGAGCAGTACTTC.